The clone carrying this TCR beta chain was observed a handful of times. Its antigen is currently unknown. Trimming stripped 5 bases from V and 5 bases from J, with 15 bases between. Germline V gene data show CDR1 as SGHTA and CDR2 as FQGNSA. There are 14 residues in the CDR3. The sample originates from a study of CD8 T cells in ankylosing spondylitis. TCRdb recomputed calls from the 5' RACE reads with MiXCR, one row per CDR3 protein. Of hundreds of thousands of distinct CDR3 sequences in the sample, roughly 15% are singletons; the top ten hold approximately 0.97%. The study, taken as a whole, reports: Researchers reportedly found disease-linked clones significantly enriched in matched ankylosing spondylitis synovial fluid. Among TCR beta sequences, a motif of under ten highly homologous variants appeared characteristic of ankylosing spondylitis blood.

The clonotype was recovered from a male donor with ankylosing spondylitis. The chain is built from TRBV7-2 and TRBJ2-5; tentatively, D is TRBD2 (6 bases). Sequencing used blood, either unsorted or a sorted T cell fraction (not recorded which). CDR3 DNA sequence: TGTGCCAGCAGCAAGACTAGGTTGAGGGAGACCCAGTACTTC. It specifies CASSKTRLRETQYF.